These 3 T cell receptor beta chains originate from one sample sequenced in a study of blood T cell repertoires in COVID-19. This table comes from immunoSEQ multiplex PCR, and its TCRdb copy is limited to in-frame clones, with some not included. This sample has approximately 450,000 clones, with 70% to 90% found just once. The specimen was PBMCs or T cells enriched from blood (not recorded which). The receptors were sampled from a woman under 30 with acute COVID-19.

This sequence joins TRBV24-1 and TRBJ1-3; 8 nucleotides agree with TRBD1. Losses at the gene ends were 4 bases for V and 0 bases for J; bases not matched to a gene: 4. Germline CDR1 is KGHDR and CDR2 is SFDVKD. The CDR3 consists of 16 residues. The CDR3 region is CATSETGDNSGNTIYF. The DNA of the CDR3 is TGTGCCACCAGTGAGACAGGGGACAACTCTGGAAACACCATATATTTT.

This clone was seen a single time. The gene calls are TRBV11-3 and TRBJ2-2; TRBD1 matches 9 bases. V shed 5 bases, J shed 1 base, and the junction held 2 bases outside the gene matches. The germline gives CDR1 SGHNT, CDR2 YENEEA. CDR3 length: 15 residues. The CDR3 DNA reads TGTGCCAGCAGCCCGGGACAGGGGAACACCGGGGAGCTGTTTTTT. Protein sequence: CASSPGQGNTGELFF.

V is TRBV3-1 (or the pseudogene TRBV3-2) and J is TRBJ2-7; 10 positions agree with TRBD2. There are 16 residues in the CDR3. The junction had 10 bases not matched to a gene; V was cut back by 1 base and J by 7 bases. Germline V gene sequence: CDR1 LGHDT, CDR2 YNNKEL (reference sequence). The CDR3 here is CASSQVLLAGIAEQYF. DNA for the CDR3: TGTGCCAGCAGCCAAGTTTTACTAGCGGGAATAGCGGAGCAGTACTTC.